The 23 T cell receptor beta chains presented below share a single source sample, sequenced in a study of T-cell reconstitution after alpha-beta-depleted transplantation in children. As it was prepared, the TCRbeta library received unique molecular identifiers. Each CDR3 protein gets one entry after TCRdb re-called the PCR reads with MiXCR. This sample yields around 130,000 distinct CDR3 sequences, of which roughly 10% are seen a single time; 24% belongs to the top ten. The sample in question was PBMCs, mostly from graft donor cells, obtained 180 days after TCRalphabeta/CD19-depleted stem cell transplant. Receptors were obtained from a girl under two years old who had a stem cell transplant for combined immunodeficiency, so the T cells may come from the graft donor.

This clonotype has more than one count but fewer than ten. Here the CDR3 DNA reads TGTGCCAGCAGCCCCCCAGAGCGGGGGGGCTTAGGTGAGACCCAGTACTTC. It specifies CASSPPERGGLGETQYF. V gene TRBV3-1 combines with J gene TRBJ2-5, with 10 bases fitting TRBD2. The CDR3 runs to 17 residues. J lost 5 bases, V lost 4 bases, and 13 bases had no gene match. The V gene's germline CDR1 is LGHDT and CDR2 YNNKEL (reference sequence).

The V gene is TRBV29-1, the J gene TRBJ1-1; TRBD1 matches 7 bases. The V segment lost 3 bases and the J segment 1 base; nucleotides outside the gene matches: 8. CDR3 size: 15 residues. Germline V gives CDR1 SQVTM, CDR2 ANQGSEA. The CDR3 spells CSVDRGNTANTEAFF. In DNA form, the CDR3 reads TGCAGCGTTGACAGGGGGAACACAGCGAACACTGAAGCTTTCTTT.

This chain joins TRBV20-1 and TRBJ2-5, with 10 bases lining up with TRBD1. V trimming: 8 bases; J trimming: 2 bases; junction bases outside the gene matches: 2. Germline loops: CDR1 DFQATT, CDR2 SNEGSKA (reference sequence). This CDR3 is built from 12 residues. CDR3 loop: CSTDRGQETQYF. CDR3 DNA sequence: TGCAGTACGGACAGGGGGCAAGAGACCCAGTACTTC.

This clonotype was counted between two and nine times. The chain carries TRBV6-2 or TRBV6-3 and TRBJ2-1; 12 bases fit TRBD2. Germline lookup yields CDR1 MNHEY and CDR2 SVGEGT. This CDR3 spans 15 amino acids. Trimming at V came to 6 bases and at J to 6 bases, leaving 6 bases not matched to a gene. As DNA, the CDR3 is TGTGCCAGCAGCGACCTAGCGGGGGGGCCCAATGAGCAGTTCTTC. It specifies CASSDLAGGPNEQFF.

This clonotype has just a few counts. The V gene is TRBV5-5, the J gene TRBJ2-7; D is undetermined. This CDR3 is 15 amino acids long. The V gene's germline CDR1 is SGHKS and CDR2 YYEKEE (reference sequence). The V and J ends lost 0 bases and 2 bases respectively, with 12 bases between them. The DNA of the CDR3 is TGTGCCAGCAGCTTGGCCGGAGTGGAAACCTACGAGCAGTACTTC. It encodes CASSLAGVETYEQYF.

This clonotype was seen a handful of times. J is TRBJ2-3 and V is TRBV20-1, with D uncertain. Germline assignment: CDR1 DFQATT and CDR2 SNEGSKA (reference sequence). V shed 5 bases and J shed 4 bases, with 19 bases lying between them. This CDR3 has 15 amino acids. CDR3 coding DNA: TGCAGTGCTCCTCCGAGACCCGCCTTCGCAGATACGCAGTATTTT. This sequence encodes CSAPPRPAFADTQYF.

The table lists this clonotype with a few counts. The chain uses TRBV28 and TRBJ2-3; D is undetermined. Germline V gene data show CDR1 as MDHEN and CDR2 as SYDVKM. The CDR3 is made up of 17 amino acids. Trimming cost V 0 bases and J 0 bases, with 13 bases left between them. CDR3 sequence: CASSLWRPLGSTDTQYF. CDR3 in DNA: TGTGCCAGCAGTTTATGGCGACCGCTTGGGAGCACAGATACGCAGTATTTT.

This clonotype was picked up many times. DNA for the CDR3: TGCAGTGCCGAGAGGACAGGAGCCACCGGGGAGCTGTTTTTT. Protein sequence: CSAERTGATGELFF. The V call is TRBV20-1, the J call TRBJ2-2; the match to TRBD1 covers 7 bases. Germline trimming cut 6 bases from V and 4 bases from J; bases unmatched to any gene: 8. The CDR3 extends over 14 amino acids. Germline CDR1 reads DFQATT; CDR2 reads SNEGSKA (reference sequence).

This clonotype was seen more than once but under ten times. The rearrangement links TRBV20-1 to TRBJ1-5; the match to TRBD1 covers 12 bases. This CDR3 has 15 residues. V lost 2 bases and J lost 7; bases outside the gene matches: 6. Looked up from germline, CDR1 is DFQATT and CDR2 is SNEGSKA (reference sequence). The CDR3: CSARRPGTGGQPQHF. The CDR3 nucleotides are TGCAGTGCTAGACGCCCCGGGACAGGGGGCCAGCCCCAGCATTTT.

The chain uses TRBV7-2 and TRBJ1-6; the D is unclear. In germline, CDR1 is SGHTA, CDR2 FQGNSA. The CDR3 contains 14 residues. Trimming took 1 base from V and 10 from J, leaving 11 bases between them. The CDR3 reads CASSLVRLNSPLHF. As DNA, the CDR3 is TGTGCCAGCAGCTTAGTGCGATTAAACTCACCCCTCCACTTT. The full variable domain, in which reference TRBV7-2 and TRBJ1-6 provide the parts outside the CDR3, is GAGVSQSPSNKVTEKGKDVELRCDPISGHTALYWYRQSLGQGLEFLIYFQGNSAPDKSGLPSDRFSAERTGGSVSTLTIQRTQQEDSAVYLCASSLVRLNSPLHFGNGTRLTVT.

The sample holds a few counts of this clonotype. The V call is TRBV20-1, the J call TRBJ2-7, with 8 bases fitting TRBD1. The CDR3 loop spans 14 amino acids. After removal of 4 bases from V and 0 bases from J, the junction contained 5 bases not matched to a gene. Germline V lookup: CDR1 DFQATT, CDR2 SNEGSKA (reference sequence). The CDR3 nucleotides are TGCAGTGCTATCCGGACAGGGTCCTCCTACGAGCAGTACTTC. Translated: CSAIRTGSSYEQYF.

This clonotype was seen a few times. The chain employs TRBV7-2 and TRBJ2-7; D is unresolved. The CDR3 runs to 14 residues. Germline lookup yields CDR1 SGHTA and CDR2 FQGNSA. V was clipped by 7 bases and J by 5 bases, with 18 bases between them. This CDR3 is CASTQPWKLDEQYF. DNA for the CDR3: TGTGCCAGCACGCAACCTTGGAAGCTGGACGAGCAGTACTTC. The variable domain in full, completed from reference TRBV7-2 and TRBJ2-7, reads GAGVSQSPSNKVTEKGKDVELRCDPISGHTALYWYRQSLGQGLEFLIYFQGNSAPDKSGLPSDRFSAERTGGSVSTLTIQRTQQEDSAVYLCASTQPWKLDEQYFGPGTRLTVT.

This clonotype came up a few times. The chain has TRBV6-4 and TRBJ2-2; D perhaps matches TRBD2 (5 bases). The ends were cut back, 0 bases at V and 4 bases at J, with 15 bases in the middle. CDR1 and CDR2 from the germline V gene are MRHNA and SNTAGT. The CDR3 totals 17 residues. The CDR3 spells CASSDSSKLAGTGELFF. The CDR3, as DNA: TGTGCCAGCAGTGACTCGAGTAAGCTAGCTGGCACCGGGGAGCTGTTTTTT.

This clonotype was seen only a few times. This chain links TRBV27 with TRBJ2-2, with D uncertain. This CDR3 region has 14 residues. Per the germline V gene, CDR1 is MNHEY and CDR2 is SMNVEV (reference sequence). V gave up 6 bases and J gave up 6 bases, with 14 bases separating them. The DNA for the CDR3 is TGTGCCAGCAGCTCAGAGAACACCCCCGGGGAGCTGTTTTTT. Translated: CASSSENTPGELFF.

The rearrangement links TRBV20-1 to TRBJ2-5; 8 nucleotides agree with TRBD2. This CDR3 contains 16 residues. Germline trimming cut 6 bases from V and 1 base from J; bases unmatched to any gene: 13. Germline V gives CDR1 DFQATT, CDR2 SNEGSKA (reference sequence). The CDR3 protein is CSAKVLTSGVQETQYF. In DNA form, the CDR3 reads TGCAGTGCCAAAGTTCTTACTAGCGGAGTCCAAGAGACCCAGTACTTC.

This clonotype came up many times. The V gene is TRBV20-1, the J gene TRBJ1-1; D perhaps matches TRBD1 (5 bases). The germline V and J ends were trimmed by 6 bases and 4 bases, with 12 bases remaining between them. The CDR3 runs to 12 residues. Germline CDR1 is DFQATT and CDR2 is SNEGSKA (reference sequence). The CDR3 DNA sequence: TGCAGTGCGGAAAGGGGTAGCACTGAAGCTTTCTTT. Protein product: CSAERGSTEAFF.

In this sample, this clonotype turned up a few times. The chain employs TRBV20-1 and TRBJ2-2, with TRBD1 identical over 8 bases. V lost 3 bases and J lost 1; bases outside the gene matches: 1. The CDR3 spans 14 residues. Germline assignment: CDR1 DFQATT and CDR2 SNEGSKA (reference sequence). The CDR3 reads CSARDRVNTGELFF. CDR3 sequence (DNA): TGCAGTGCTAGGGACAGGGTGAACACCGGGGAGCTGTTTTTT.

The chain uses TRBV20-1 and TRBJ2-2; D not resolved. Germline V CDR1 and CDR2: DFQATT, SNEGSKA (reference sequence). CDR3 size: 13 residues. V was shortened by 6 bases and J by 2 bases, with 10 bases between the two germline ends. The CDR3 nucleotides are TGCAGTGCCTCCACACCTAACACCGGGGAGCTGTTTTTT. It yields the protein CSASTPNTGELFF.

The chain uses TRBV15 and TRBJ2-7, with 10 bases fitting TRBD2. J lost 3 bases, V lost 0 bases, and 5 bases had no gene match. CDR3 length: 16 residues. Germline CDR1 reads LNHNV; CDR2 reads YYDKDF (reference sequence). The CDR3 DNA is TGTGCCACCAGCAGAGATCTAGCGGGAGCCGACTACGAGCAGTACTTC. It specifies CATSRDLAGADYEQYF. The variable domain in full, with the rest retrieved from reference TRBV15 and TRBJ2-7, is DAMVIQNPRYQVTQFGKPVTLSCSQTLNHNVMYWYQQKSSQAPKLLFHYYDKDFNNEADTPDNFQSRRPNTSFCFLDIRSPGLGDTAMYLCATSRDLAGADYEQYFGPGTRLTVT.

The sample holds many counts of this clonotype. V is TRBV18 and J is TRBJ1-5, with D perhaps TRBD1 (5 bases). Germline V gene lookup returns CDR1 KGHSH and CDR2 LQKENI. This CDR3 contains 15 residues. V was pared by 5 bases and J by 6 bases, with 17 bases between. CDR3 in DNA: TGTGCCAGCTCAGAAAAGTGGTTAAGGGGTCAGCCCCAGCATTTT. Its protein product is CASSEKWLRGQPQHF.

This clonotype was seen many times. The chain couples TRBV27 to TRBJ2-1; 7 bases match TRBD2. This CDR3 spans 15 amino acids. The J segment lost 6 bases and the V segment lost 5 bases, leaving 10 bases of the junction unmatched. CDR1 and CDR2 (germline): MNHEY, SMNVEV (reference sequence). CDR3 region: CASSPAGARPNEQFF. CDR3 bases: TGTGCCAGCAGTCCGGCGGGAGCTCGCCCCAATGAGCAGTTCTTC.

This sequence joins TRBV20-1 and TRBJ2-5; 13 nucleotides agree with TRBD2. Germline V gene data show CDR1 as DFQATT and CDR2 as SNEGSKA (reference sequence). The CDR3 consists of 14 residues. The V gene end was trimmed by 5 bases and the J gene end by 5 bases; junction bases not matched to a gene: 5. The CDR3 region is CSARLAGGEETQYF. The CDR3 nucleotides are TGCAGTGCTCGACTAGCGGGGGGTGAGGAGACCCAGTACTTC.

This sequence joins TRBV27 and TRBJ2-2; tentatively, D is TRBD1 or TRBD2 (5 bases each). The CDR3 covers 16 residues. In germline, CDR1 is MNHEY, CDR2 SMNVEV (reference sequence). The ends were cut back, 1 base at V and 6 bases at J, with 15 bases in the middle. In DNA, the CDR3 is TGTGCCAGCAGTTTATATGGTCCCATGGGGGCCGGGGAGCTGTTTTTT. Translating gives CASSLYGPMGAGELFF.